This T cell receptor (beta chain) is drawn from a study of T-cell reconstitution after alpha-beta-depleted transplantation in children. This clonotype was found a few times. Its antigen is not identified. Overall study results and limits: Expanded clones from the graft, numbering several hundred, reportedly supplied alpha-beta T cells about two months after transplant. TCRbeta diversity was high at day 60 in some patients (a result of surviving recipient T cells and thymic progenitors). T-cell counts and diversity at one year post-transplant came mainly from newly produced T cells.

This CDR3 comprises 13 residues. V was pared by 5 bases and J by 4 bases, with 11 bases between. As it was prepared, the TCRbeta library received unique molecular identifiers. TCRdb used MiXCR to reprocess the PCR reads, holding one entry per CDR3 protein. The sample gives 100,000 or so distinct CDR3 sequences, about 6% of which show up once; 5.5% to 6.5% is in the top ten. The chain joins TRBV12-3 or TRBV12-4 to TRBJ1-2; TRBD1 might be the D (5 bases). This receptor was obtained from a female patient between 2 and 15 years old who had a stem cell transplant for Fanconi anemia, so the T cells may come from the graft donor. The specimen was PBMCs, mostly from graft donor cells, collected 60 days after TCRalphabeta/CD19-depleted stem cell transplant. The CDR3 sequence: CASSHTGGYGYTF. As DNA, the CDR3 is TGTGCCAGCAGTCATACAGGAGGCTATGGCTACACCTTC.